This is a list of T cell receptor beta chains from one sample in a study of OX40 agonist ivuxolimab in advanced cancers. Produced via immunoSEQ multiplex PCR; TCRdb's table is partial and in-frame only. The sample has approximately 50,000 clones, over 90% seen once. Material: CD4+ or CD8+ T cells sorted from blood, obtained in a trial of the OX40 agonist ivuxolimab. These receptors all stem from an adult with an advanced solid tumor such as melanoma, head and neck, liver or kidney cancer. CDR3s include the opening cysteine and the closing phenylalanine or tryptophan. The order of the fields is CDR3 length, D gene, V gene, clone size, J gene, CDR3 DNA, CDR3 protein. D genes are given only for firm matches. Rows may omit the clone size; those that give it use once, few, many or a size class.

15,TRBD2,TRBV5-1,-,TRBJ2-1,TGCGCCAGCAGCTTGGATGGACTAGCCCCCAATGAGCAGTTCTTC,CASSLDGLAPNEQFF
16,-,TRBV25-1,-,TRBJ1-2,TGTGCCAGCAGTGAATGTGGGGACCGATGTAACTATGGCTACACCTTC,CASSECGDRCNYGYTF
12,-,TRBV7-9,-,TRBJ2-7,TGTGCCAGCAGCTTAGGCCCGGGTGAGCAGTACTTC,CASSLGPGEQYF
18,TRBD2,TRBV11-1,-,TRBJ2-7,TGTGCCAGCAGCTTTGCGACAGGGGGACTAGCGGGGCCCTACGAGCAGTACTTC,CASSFATGGLAGPYEQYF
12,TRBD1,TRBV29-1,-,TRBJ2-5,TGCAGCGGAGGGGGCAATCGAGAGACCCAGTACTTC,CSGGGNRETQYF
12,-,TRBV7-9,-,TRBJ2-4,TGTGCCAGCAGCTTGGGGGCTGGTATTCAGTACTTC,CASSLGAGIQYF
14,-,TRBV6-5,-,TRBJ1-3,TGTGCCAGCAGTGAAAGCAGGACTGGAAACACCATATATTTT,CASSESRTGNTIYF
13,TRBD1,TRBV2,-,TRBJ2-7,TGTGCCAGGGAAGGGACAGTTAACGACGAGCAGTACTTC,CAREGTVNDEQYF
14,TRBD2,TRBV19,-,TRBJ2-1,TGTGCCAGTAGTATAACTAGCGGGAACAATGAGCAGTTCTTC,CASSITSGNNEQFF
15,TRBD1,TRBV9,-,TRBJ1-1,TGTGCCAGCAGCGTAGACGGCAGGGGGAAAACTGAAGCTTTCTTT,CASSVDGRGKTEAFF
12,-,TRBV30,-,TRBJ2-3,TGTGCCTGGAAGGGACCCCAACCTTCGCAGTATTTT,CAWKGPQPSQYF
16,TRBD1,TRBV2,-,TRBJ2-5,TGTGCCAGCAGTGAAGAGGACAGGGGGTACCAAGAGACCCAGTACTTC,CASSEEDRGYQETQYF
13,-,TRBV7-3,-,TRBJ2-3,TGTGCCAGCAGCTCGCCTAACACAGATACGCAGTATTTT,CASSSPNTDTQYF
13,-,TRBV27,-,TRBJ2-7,TGTGCCAGCAGTCCAGGCGGAGCCTACGAGCAGTACTTC,CASSPGGAYEQYF
14,-,TRBV5-1,-,TRBJ2-5,TGCGCCAGCAGCCTGGACTCGCGACAAGAGACCCAGTACTTC,CASSLDSRQETQYF
14,-,TRBV7-8,-,TRBJ1-4,TGTGCCAGCAGCGCCCGGGATACTAATGAAAAACTGTTTTTT,CASSARDTNEKLFF
14,-,TRBV6-1,-,TRBJ2-7,TGTGCCAGCAGTGTCAGACAATTCTCCTACGAGCAGTACTTC,CASSVRQFSYEQYF
14,-,TRBV7-3,-,TRBJ2-5,TGTGCCAGCAGCCCAGGGGGGACCGGGGAGACCCAGTACTTC,CASSPGGTGETQYF
13,-,TRBV27,-,TRBJ2-7,TGTGCCAGCAGGCCTAGCGCCACCTACGAGCAGTACTTC,CASRPSATYEQYF
15,-,TRBV19,-,TRBJ2-1,TGTGCCAGTAGTCGCATGGGAGGGACATACAATGAGCAGTTCTTC,CASSRMGGTYNEQFF
16,-,TRBV4-2,-,TRBJ2-3,TGTGCCAGCAGCCAAGATGCCCTAGATAGCACAGATACGCAGTATTTT,CASSQDALDSTDTQYF
17,-,TRBV5-1,-,TRBJ2-2,TGCGCCAGCAGCTTGGCGGCCGGGACCTTGGGGTACGGGGAGCTGTTTTTT,CASSLAAGTLGYGELFF
12,-,TRBV27,-,TRBJ2-1,TGTGCCAGCAGTCCCGCCTTGCGAGGGTGGTTCTTC,CASSPALRGWFF
17,TRBD1,TRBV25-1,once,TRBJ2-5,TGTGCCAGCAGTCCTACCCGGGACAGCTACATCCAAGAGACCCAGTACTTC,CASSPTRDSYIQETQYF
15,TRBD1,TRBV27,-,TRBJ1-5,TGTGCCAGCAGGTCTGGGACAGGTGAAAATCAGCCCCAGCATTTT,CASRSGTGENQPQHF
15,TRBD1,TRBV7-3,-,TRBJ1-1,TGTGCCAGCAGCTTAGGAGGGGGCGTGAACACTGAAGCTTTCTTT,CASSLGGGVNTEAFF
14,TRBD2,TRBV29-1,-,TRBJ2-7,TGCAGCGCCTACGGGACTAGCGGTTCCTACGAGCAGTACTTC,CSAYGTSGSYEQYF
15,TRBD1,TRBV5-4,-,TRBJ2-1,TGTGCCAGCATCGTGACAGGGAGCTCCTACAATGAGCAGTTCTTC,CASIVTGSSYNEQFF
16,-,TRBV5-6,-,TRBJ1-2,TGTGCCAGCAGCTTGTTATTTGCCATTTTAAACTATGGCTACACCTTC,CASSLLFAILNYGYTF
13,-,TRBV27,once,TRBJ2-7,TGTGCCAGCAGTTCCGGAGCCCCCTACGAGCAGTACTTC,CASSSGAPYEQYF
13,-,TRBV6-5,-,TRBJ2-7,TGTGCCAGCAGTTCCGAATGGGGGGTAGAGCAGTACTTC,CASSSEWGVEQYF
15,-,TRBV5-5,-,TRBJ2-1,TGTGCCAGCAGCAGCACAGGGTGGCCCTACAATGAGCAGTTCTTC,CASSSTGWPYNEQFF
13,TRBD1,TRBV6-4,-,TRBJ1-1,TGTGCCAGCAGTCCCGGGACAGGGTCTGAAGCTTTCTTT,CASSPGTGSEAFF
14,-,TRBV13,-,TRBJ2-5,TGTGCCAGCAGCAGTACCTTAATTCTAGAGACCCAGTACTTC,CASSSTLILETQYF
13,TRBD1,TRBV27,once,TRBJ1-2,TGTGCCAGCAGGACAGGGGGGCTCTATGGCTACACCTTC,CASRTGGLYGYTF
15,-,TRBV9,once,TRBJ2-7,TGTGCCAGCAGCCCGGGAGGACAGGGATCCTACGAGCAGTACTTC,CASSPGGQGSYEQYF
14,TRBD2,TRBV5-6,-,TRBJ2-7,TGTGCCAGCAGCTTGGTAGCGGGGGACTACGAGCAGTACTTC,CASSLVAGDYEQYF
15,TRBD1,TRBV7-9,-,TRBJ1-4,TGTGCCAGCAGCACCCGACAGGGAAGTAATGAAAAACTGTTTTTT,CASSTRQGSNEKLFF
16,-,TRBV28,-,TRBJ1-5,TGTGCCAGCAGCCACATCAAGGACGGCTACAATCAGCCCCAGCATTTT,CASSHIKDGYNQPQHF
15,TRBD1,TRBV2,-,TRBJ1-4,TGTGCCAGCAAAGTTGAGGGGACAGTATATGAAAAACTGTTTTTT,CASKVEGTVYEKLFF
15,-,TRBV7-3,-,TRBJ2-3,TGTGCCAGCAGCTTATCGGGCGGGAGCACAGATACGCAGTATTTT,CASSLSGGSTDTQYF
10,-,TRBV6-6,-,TRBJ2-2,TGTGCCAGCAGCCGCGAGGAGCTGTTTTTT,CASSREELFF